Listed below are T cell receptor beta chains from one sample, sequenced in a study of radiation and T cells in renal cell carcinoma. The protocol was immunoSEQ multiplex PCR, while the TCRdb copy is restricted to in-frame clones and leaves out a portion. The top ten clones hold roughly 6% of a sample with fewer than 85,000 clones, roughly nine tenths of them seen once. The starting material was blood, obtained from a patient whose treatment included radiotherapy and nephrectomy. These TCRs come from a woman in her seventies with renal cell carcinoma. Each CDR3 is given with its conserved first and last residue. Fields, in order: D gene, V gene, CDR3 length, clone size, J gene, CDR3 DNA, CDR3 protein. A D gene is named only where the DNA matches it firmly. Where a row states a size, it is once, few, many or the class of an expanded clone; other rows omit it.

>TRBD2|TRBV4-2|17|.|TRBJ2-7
TGTGCCAGCAGCCAAGAATGGCGCAGCGGGGGGGCGTACGAGCAGTACTTC
CASSQEWRSGGAYEQYF
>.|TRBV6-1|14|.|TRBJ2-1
TGTGCCACCCTCGGGCATAGCTCCTACAATGAGCAGTTCTTC
CATLGHSSYNEQFF
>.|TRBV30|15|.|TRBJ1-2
TGTGCCTGTCCCGGACGGGGGGCGCGGGACTATGGCTACACCTTC
CACPGRGARDYGYTF
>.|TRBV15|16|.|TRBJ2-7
TGTGCCACCAGCGCCCGAGACAGGATCAGCTCCTACGAGCAGTACTTC
CATSARDRISSYEQYF
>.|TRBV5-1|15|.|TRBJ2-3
TGCGCCAGCAGCTTGGGGCCGACAAGCACAGATACGCAGTATTTT
CASSLGPTSTDTQYF
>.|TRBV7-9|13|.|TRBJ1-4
TGTGCCAGCGGGGGGTCCATTAATGAAAAACTGTTTTTT
CASGGSINEKLFF
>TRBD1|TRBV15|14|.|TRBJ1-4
TGTGCCACCAGCACCAGCGACAGGGTTGAAAAACTGTTTTTT
CATSTSDRVEKLFF
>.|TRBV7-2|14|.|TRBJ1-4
TGTGCCAGCAGCCCGGGGGGCAGTAATGAAAAACTGTTTTTT
CASSPGGSNEKLFF
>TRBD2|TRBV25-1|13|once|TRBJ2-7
TGTGCCAGCACAGCGGGGGGGAACCACGAGCAGTACTTC
CASTAGGNHEQYF
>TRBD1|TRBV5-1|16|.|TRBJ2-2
TGCGCCAGCGGTTCTGGACAGGCTCAGAACACCGGGGAGCTGTTTTTT
CASGSGQAQNTGELFF
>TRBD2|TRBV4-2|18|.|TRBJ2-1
TGTGCCAGCAGCCAAACTAGCGGGGGGGCAGCGTCCTACAATGAGCAGTTCTTC
CASSQTSGGAASYNEQFF
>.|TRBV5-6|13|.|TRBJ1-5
TGTGCCAGCAGCTTGGGGCGCAATCAGCCCCAGCATTTT
CASSLGRNQPQHF
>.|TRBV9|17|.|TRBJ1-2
TGTGCCAGCAGCGTAGATCCCCGGGACACAGCTAACTATGGCTACACCTTC
CASSVDPRDTANYGYTF
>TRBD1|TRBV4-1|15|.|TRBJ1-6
TGCGCCAGCAGCCGGGAGGGGACAGGGTACTCACCCCTCCACTTT
CASSREGTGYSPLHF
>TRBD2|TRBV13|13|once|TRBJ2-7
TGTGCCAGCAGCCAGACTAGCGCCTACGAGCAGTACTTC
CASSQTSAYEQYF
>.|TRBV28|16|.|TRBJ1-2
TGTGCCAGCAGTTTAATTCTTCCACGTACTAACTATGGCTACACCTTC
CASSLILPRTNYGYTF
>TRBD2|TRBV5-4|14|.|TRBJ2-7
TGTGCCAGCAGCAAAACCGGGGGGGCCTACGAGCAGTACTTC
CASSKTGGAYEQYF
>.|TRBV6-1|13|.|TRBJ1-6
TGTGCCAGCAGTGAAGATCCGAATTCACCCCTCCACTTT
CASSEDPNSPLHF
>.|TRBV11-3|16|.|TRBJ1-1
TGTGCCAGCAGCCACTCTCCAGGCCGGCAGAACACTGAAGCTTTCTTT
CASSHSPGRQNTEAFF
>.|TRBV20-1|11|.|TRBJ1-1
TGCAGTGCTAGAGAGAATTCTGAAGCTTTCTTT
CSARENSEAFF
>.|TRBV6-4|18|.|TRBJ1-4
TGTGCCAGCAGTGATTCCGCTCCCAAACGGCTAACTAATGAAAAACTGTTTTTT
CASSDSAPKRLTNEKLFF
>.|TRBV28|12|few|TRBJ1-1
TGTGCCAGCAGTTACAAGAACACTGAAGCTTTCTTT
CASSYKNTEAFF
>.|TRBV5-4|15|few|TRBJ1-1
TGTGCCAGCAGCTTGGTCGGGGGGCTGAACACTGAAGCTTTCTTT
CASSLVGGLNTEAFF
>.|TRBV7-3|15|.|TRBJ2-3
TGTGCCAGCAGCTTCGGGGGAGAGGGGAGGGATACGCAGTATTTT
CASSFGGEGRDTQYF
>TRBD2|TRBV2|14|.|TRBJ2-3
TGTGCCACTCAAGGGACTAGCGGGGCGTATACGCAGTATTTT
CATQGTSGAYTQYF
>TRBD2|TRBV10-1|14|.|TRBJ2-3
TGCGCCAGCAGCCAAGTGGCGGGGGGCGATACGCAGTATTTT
CASSQVAGGDTQYF
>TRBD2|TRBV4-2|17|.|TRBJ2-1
TGTGCCAGCAGCCCCCGGGGTAGCGGGGCCTCCGACAATGAGCAGTTCTTC
CASSPRGSGASDNEQFF
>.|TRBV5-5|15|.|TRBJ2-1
TGTGCCAGCAGCTTAACGGGGAACTCCTACAATGAGCAGTTCTTC
CASSLTGNSYNEQFF
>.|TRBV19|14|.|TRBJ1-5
TGTGCCAGTAGTGGTTTAGGGGGGAATCAGCCCCAGCATTTT
CASSGLGGNQPQHF
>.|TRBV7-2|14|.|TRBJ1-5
TGTGCCAGCACCACCCTTGTGGGCAATCAGCCCCAGCATTTT
CASTTLVGNQPQHF
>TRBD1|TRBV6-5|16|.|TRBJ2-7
TGTGCCAGCAGTTGGGGGACAGGAACTAGCTCCTACGAGCAGTACTTC
CASSWGTGTSSYEQYF
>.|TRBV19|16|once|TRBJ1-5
TGTGCCAGTAGGAGACCTGGGGGTGACGGCAATCAGCCCCAGCATTTT
CASRRPGGDGNQPQHF
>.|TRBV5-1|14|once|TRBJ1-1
TGCGCCAGCAGCTTGGGGGGGGCGAGCACTGAAGCTTTCTTT
CASSLGGASTEAFF
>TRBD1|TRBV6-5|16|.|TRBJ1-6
TGTGCCAGCAGTTACTCGATAGTGGGACAGTGGTTTCCCCTCCACTTT
CASSYSIVGQWFPLHF
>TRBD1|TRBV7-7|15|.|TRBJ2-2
TGTGCTAGCAGCTCCCAGGGGGCGGGCACCGGGGAGCTGTTTTTT
CASSSQGAGTGELFF
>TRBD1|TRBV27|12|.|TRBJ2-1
TGTGCCAGCAGCATACAGGGGAATGAGCAGTTCTTC
CASSIQGNEQFF
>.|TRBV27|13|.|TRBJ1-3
TGTGCCAGCAGGCCTCTTTCTGGAAACACCATATATTTT
CASRPLSGNTIYF
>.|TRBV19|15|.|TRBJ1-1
TGTGCCAGCAACTCTTTTGGGCAGACGGGGGCTGAAGCTTTCTTT
CASNSFGQTGAEAFF
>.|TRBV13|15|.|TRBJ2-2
TGTGCCAGCAGCTTAGGGGGATCGGTCACCGGGGAGCTGTTTTTT
CASSLGGSVTGELFF
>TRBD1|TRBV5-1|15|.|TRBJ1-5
TGCGCCAGCAGCCTGGGACAGGGGGGATCGTCGCCCCAGCATTTT
CASSLGQGGSSPQHF
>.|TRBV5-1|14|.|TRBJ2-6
TGCGCCAGCAGCGGGGGGCCAGGGGCCAACGTCCTGACTTTC
CASSGGPGANVLTF
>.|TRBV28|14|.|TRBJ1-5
TGTGCCAGCAGTTTCTTGAGGGCCAATCAGCCCCAGCATTTT
CASSFLRANQPQHF
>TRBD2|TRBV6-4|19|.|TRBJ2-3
TGTGCCAGCAGTAAGGTCCCGTCCGGACTAGCGGGGGGGCGGGATACGCAGTATTTT
CASSKVPSGLAGGRDTQYF
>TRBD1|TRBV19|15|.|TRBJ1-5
TGTGCCAGCGGGACAGGGGTTGGTGGCAATCAGCCCCAGCATTTT
CASGTGVGGNQPQHF
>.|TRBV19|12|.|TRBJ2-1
TGTGCCAGTAGGGGTAGCATCTATGAGCAGTTCTTC
CASRGSIYEQFF
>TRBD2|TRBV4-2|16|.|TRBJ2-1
TGTGCCAGCAGCCAATCAGGAGGGACTAGCCTCGGTGAGCAGTTCTTC
CASSQSGGTSLGEQFF
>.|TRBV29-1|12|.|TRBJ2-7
TGCAGCGTTGGGGGTGGTGGCTACGAGCAGTACTTC
CSVGGGGYEQYF
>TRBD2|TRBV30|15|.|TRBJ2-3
TGTGCCTGGAGTAGACTAGCGGGGAATTCAGATACGCAGTATTTT
CAWSRLAGNSDTQYF
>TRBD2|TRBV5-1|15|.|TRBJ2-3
TGCGCCAGCAGCTTGGTAGCGGGGGCCACAGATACGCAGTATTTT
CASSLVAGATDTQYF
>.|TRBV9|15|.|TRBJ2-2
TGTGCCAGCAGCCCCCGTGGTGGGTACACCGGGGAGCTGTTTTTT
CASSPRGGYTGELFF
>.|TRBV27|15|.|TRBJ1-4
TGTGCCAGCAGTGCTCAGGGGTCAGGTGAAGAAAAACTGTTTTTT
CASSAQGSGEEKLFF
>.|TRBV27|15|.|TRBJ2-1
TGTGCCAGCAGAGCGGCCGGGCCTACTTACAATGAGCAGTTCTTC
CASRAAGPTYNEQFF
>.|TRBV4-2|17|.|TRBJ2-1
TGTGCCAGCAGCCAAGATCCCGGGAGAAGTTCTTACAATGAGCAGTTCTTC
CASSQDPGRSSYNEQFF
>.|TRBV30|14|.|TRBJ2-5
TGTGCCTGGAGTACGCGGGCAGGGGAAGAGACCCAGTACTTC
CAWSTRAGEETQYF
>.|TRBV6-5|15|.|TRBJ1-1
TGTGCCAGCAGTCAGTCCCGGGCCTATAACACTGAAGCTTTCTTT
CASSQSRAYNTEAFF
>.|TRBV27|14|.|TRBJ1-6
TGTGCCAGCAGTTATCCCGGGAGAGGTTCACCCCTCCACTTT
CASSYPGRGSPLHF
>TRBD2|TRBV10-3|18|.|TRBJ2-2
TGTGCCATCTCCCAGGAAACTAGCGGGGGTGTTGGCACCGGGGAGCTGTTTTTT
CAISQETSGGVGTGELFF